The entry below gives a single T cell receptor beta chain sequence along with its context. Its antigen is currently unknown. This specimen belongs to a study of cytomegalovirus exposure and HLA in healthy donors. Overall study findings and caveats: Highest at DRB1 and lowest at HLA-C, TCR association rates differed among HLA loci in a later analysis.

Donors had nominal health at sampling but likely had unrecorded immune exposures. The CDR3 length is 15 residues. CDR1 and CDR2 (germline): SNHLY, FYNNEI. With 2 bases clipped from V and 4 bases from J, the junction kept 6 bases outside the gene matches. The PCR contained 60 Vbeta and 13 Jbeta primers. TCRdb's table, derived via immunoSEQ multiplex PCR, lists solely in-frame clones and lacks some. The data hold 150,000 to 190,000 clones, with roughly 75% observed a single time. Input material: PBMCs. This receptor was identified in a man younger than 35 in good health and CMV-seronegative. The chain couples TRBV2 to TRBJ2-7, with TRBD2 matching 9 bases. This chain's CDR3 is CASSELSAGGYEQYF. CDR3 DNA sequence: TGTGCCAGCAGTGAATTGAGTGCGGGAGGGTACGAGCAGTACTTC. Variable domain in full (rest from reference TRBV2 and TRBJ2-7): EPEVTQTPSHQVTQMGQEVILRCVPISNHLYFYWYRQILGQKVEFLVSFYNNEISEKSEIFDDQFSVERPDGSNFTLKIRSTKLEDSAMYFCASSELSAGGYEQYFGPGTRLTVT.